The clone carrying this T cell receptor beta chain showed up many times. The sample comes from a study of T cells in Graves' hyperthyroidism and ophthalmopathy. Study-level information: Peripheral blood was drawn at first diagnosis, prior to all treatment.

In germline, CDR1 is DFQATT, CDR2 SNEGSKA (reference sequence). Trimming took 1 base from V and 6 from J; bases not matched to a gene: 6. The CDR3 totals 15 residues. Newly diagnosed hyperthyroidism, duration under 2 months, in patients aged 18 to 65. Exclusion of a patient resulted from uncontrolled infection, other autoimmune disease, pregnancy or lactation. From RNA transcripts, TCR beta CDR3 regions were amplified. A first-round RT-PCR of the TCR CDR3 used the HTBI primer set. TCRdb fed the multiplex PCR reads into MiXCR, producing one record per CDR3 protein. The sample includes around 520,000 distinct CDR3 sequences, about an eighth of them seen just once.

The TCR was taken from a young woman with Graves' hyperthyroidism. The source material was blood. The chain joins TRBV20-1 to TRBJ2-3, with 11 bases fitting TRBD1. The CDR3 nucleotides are TGCAGTGCTAGAGGAGGGGACAGGGGGTTTGATACGCAGTATTTT. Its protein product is CSARGGDRGFDTQYF.